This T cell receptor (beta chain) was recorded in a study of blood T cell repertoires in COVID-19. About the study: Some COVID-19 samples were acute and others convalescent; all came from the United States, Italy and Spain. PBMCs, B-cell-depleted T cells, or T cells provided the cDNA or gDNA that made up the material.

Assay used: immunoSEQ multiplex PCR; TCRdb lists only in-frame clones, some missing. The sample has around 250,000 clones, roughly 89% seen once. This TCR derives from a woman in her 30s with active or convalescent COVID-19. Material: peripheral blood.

The CDR3 DNA reads TGTGCCAGTACTAGGGGACAGGGGGCGAACACCGGGGAGCTGTTTTTT. This translates into CASTRGQGANTGELFF. The rearrangement links TRBV19 to TRBJ2-2; TRBD1 aligns across 11 bases. Trimming took 7 bases from V and 0 from J; bases not matched to a gene: 4. In germline, CDR1 is LNHDA, CDR2 SQIVND (reference sequence). This CDR3 is built from 16 residues.